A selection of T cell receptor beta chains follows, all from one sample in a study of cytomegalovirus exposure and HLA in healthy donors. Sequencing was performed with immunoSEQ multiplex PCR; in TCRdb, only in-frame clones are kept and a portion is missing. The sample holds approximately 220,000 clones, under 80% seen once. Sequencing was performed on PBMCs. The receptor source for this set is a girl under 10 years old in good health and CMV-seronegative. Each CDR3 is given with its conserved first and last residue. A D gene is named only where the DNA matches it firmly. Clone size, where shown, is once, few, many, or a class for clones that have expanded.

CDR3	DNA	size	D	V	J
CASSKGTGGDGYTF	TGTGCCAGTAGTAAGGGGACAGGGGGCGATGGCTACACCTTC	-	TRBD1	TRBV19	TRBJ1-2
CASSSGLNTEAFF	TGCGCCAGCAGCTCTGGGCTTAACACTGAAGCTTTCTTT	-	-	TRBV5-1	TRBJ1-1
CASSMSILEANLAKNIQYF	TGTGCCAGCAGCATGTCGATTTTAGAGGCAAACCTAGCCAAAAACATTCAGTACTTC	-	-	TRBV11-2	TRBJ2-4
CASCPGTGGTYEQYF	TGCGCCAGCTGCCCTGGGACTGGCGGAACCTACGAGCAGTACTTC	-	-	TRBV5-1	TRBJ2-7
CASSQDLSTNEKLFF	TGCGCCAGCAGCCAAGATCTATCAACTAATGAAAAACTGTTTTTT	few	-	TRBV4-1	TRBJ1-4
CASREGGGNQPQHF	TGTGCCAGCCGGGAGGGCGGGGGCAATCAGCCCCAGCATTTT	-	-	TRBV27	TRBJ1-5
CASTQGISTYEQYF	TGTGCCAGCACCCAGGGGATATCAACCTACGAGCAGTACTTC	-	-	TRBV7-9	TRBJ2-7
CASSSGRENEKLFF	TGTGCCAGCAGTTCCGGACGGGAAAATGAAAAACTGTTTTTT	-	-	TRBV6-6	TRBJ1-4
CASSEPGWKFEAFF	TGTGCCAGCAGCGAACCAGGGTGGAAATTTGAAGCTTTCTTT	-	-	TRBV2	TRBJ1-1
CASSFLTSARRGEQFF	TGTGCCAGCAGCTTTTTGACTAGCGCCAGAAGGGGTGAGCAGTTCTTC	-	TRBD2	TRBV7-9	TRBJ2-1
CASSYRQVSGANVLTF	TGTGCCAGCAGTTACAGACAGGTCTCTGGGGCCAACGTCCTGACTTTC	-	-	TRBV6-6	TRBJ2-6
CASSSAGSSYNEQFF	TGTGCCAGTAGTTCTGCCGGTAGCTCCTACAATGAGCAGTTCTTC	-	-	TRBV19	TRBJ2-1
CASSVDGTTTDTQYF	TGTGCCAGCAGCGTAGATGGGACTACCACAGATACGCAGTATTTT	once	TRBD2	TRBV9	TRBJ2-3